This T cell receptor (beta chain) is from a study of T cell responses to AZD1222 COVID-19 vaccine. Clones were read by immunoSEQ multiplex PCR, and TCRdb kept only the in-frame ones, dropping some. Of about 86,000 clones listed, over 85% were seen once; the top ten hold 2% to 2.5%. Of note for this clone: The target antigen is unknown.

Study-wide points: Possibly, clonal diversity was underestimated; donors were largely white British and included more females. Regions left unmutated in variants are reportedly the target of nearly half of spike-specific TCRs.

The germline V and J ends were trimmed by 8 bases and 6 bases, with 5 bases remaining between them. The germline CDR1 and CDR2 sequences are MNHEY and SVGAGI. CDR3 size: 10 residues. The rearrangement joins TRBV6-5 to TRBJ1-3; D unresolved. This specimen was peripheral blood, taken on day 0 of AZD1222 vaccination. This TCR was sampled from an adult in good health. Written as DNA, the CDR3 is TGTGCCAGCGGAGTAAACACCATATATTTT. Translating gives CASGVNTIYF.